The rows below give T cell receptor beta chains drawn from one sample of a study of T cell changes during pregnancy in multiple sclerosis. Only in-frame clones appear in the TCRdb table, and some are missing; sequencing was by immunoSEQ multiplex PCR. The repertoire has 65,000 to 90,000 clones, roughly nine tenths of them found once; the top ten carry roughly 4%. The material was PBMCs, obtained in the first trimester of pregnancy. The receptors were gathered from a female donor in good health, serving as a control in a pregnancy study. Some clones in this sample may be carry-over from other donors' samples. CDR3s include the opening cysteine and the closing phenylalanine or tryptophan. Each record gives: V gene, CDR3 protein.

>TRBV28
CASSPPGVGRAKDTQYF
>TRBV7-9
CASSLESYSGNTIYF
>TRBV14
CASSQDQVEKLFF
>TRBV6-6
CASSDGQNTEAFF
>TRBV9
CASSVDLGGGQYF
>TRBV13
CASSLSLAGASTDTQYF
>TRBV28
CASSPTWRTEAFF
>TRBV10-3
CAISESKLGADTQYF
>TRBV19
CASSIGGGGTTEAFF
>TRBV6-1
CASSERTSGSWGEFF
>TRBV6-5
CASSSSTGRAEKLFF
>TRBV19
CASSNLAGSGGEQFF
>TRBV7-2
CASSLTHRGSEKLFF
>TRBV2
CASPSWGDNYGYTF
>TRBV27
CASSLMDSGDTQYF
>TRBV14
CASSHALRDNPYF